This T cell receptor (beta chain) originates from a study of T cell repertoires in cytomegalovirus infection. On the study more broadly: Evidence of both CMV infection and a matching HLA type came from public TCR beta signatures. Study outcomes and limitations: Clonotype analysis showed dominance of the ex vivo response by HLA-C-restricted CMV-specific TCR beta clonotypes.

TCRdb used MiXCR to reprocess the reads, holding one entry per CDR3 protein. In the table there are approximately 170,000 distinct CDR3 sequences, about 15% of which are singletons. A note on this clonotype: Its matching antigen is unknown.

This sequence originates from a human donor in good health (CMV status not recorded). Some clones in this sample may be carry-over from other donors' samples. The specimen sequenced was PBMCs.

CDR3 residues: CASSPTVNQETQYF. The CDR3 DNA sequence: TGTGCCAGCTCGCCGACAGTAAACCAAGAGACCCAGTACTTC. The chain links TRBV18 to TRBJ2-5; tentative D call: TRBD1 (5 bases). Germline V CDR1 and CDR2: KGHSH, LQKENI. The ends were cut back, 6 bases at V and 0 bases at J, with 11 bases in the middle. CDR3 length equals 14 residues.